The present TCR beta chain was sequenced within a study of shared clonotypes between healthy human individuals. Study-level points and caveats: The researchers took only blood, and tissue repertoires probably look different.

Replicate PCRs from sorted subsets contained approximately 200 ng DNA, which is 29,000 or so T cell genomes. Using immunoSEQ multiplex PCR, the repertoire was profiled, and TCRdb retains in-frame clones only, with some absent. This table holds 230,000 or so clones, 60% to 70% found once. As to this clone: Its antigen is unidentified.

CD4+ cells yielded CD45RA+ naive and CD45RA-negative memory subsets. The CDR3 has 11 amino acids. CDR1 and CDR2 from the germline V gene are DFQATT and SNEGSKA (reference sequence). V was trimmed by 1 base and J by 7 bases, leaving 4 bases between them. V and J are TRBV20-1 and TRBJ2-2; D is unclear. This TCR came from a man under 40 in good health. Material: memory CD4+ T cells sorted from blood. The subset here: CD45RA-negative fraction. The CDR3 loop reads CSARGGGELFF. In nucleotides, the CDR3 is TGCAGTGCTAGAGGGGGCGGGGAGCTGTTTTTT.